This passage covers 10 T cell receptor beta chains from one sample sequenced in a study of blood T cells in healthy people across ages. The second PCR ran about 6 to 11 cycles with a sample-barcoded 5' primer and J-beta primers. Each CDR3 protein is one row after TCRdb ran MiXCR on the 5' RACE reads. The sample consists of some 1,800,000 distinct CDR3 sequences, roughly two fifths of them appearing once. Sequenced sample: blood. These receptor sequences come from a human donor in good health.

CDR3 nucleotides: TGTGCCAGCAGTTTCTCTTCTAGTGAGACCCAGTACTTC. This codes for CASSFSSSETQYF. The rearrangement uses TRBV27 and TRBJ2-5, with D hard to call. The CDR3 sequence is 13 residues long. Trimming shortened V by 3 bases and J by 5 bases, and 10 bases separated the two germline ends. Germline V gives CDR1 MNHEY, CDR2 SMNVEV (reference sequence).

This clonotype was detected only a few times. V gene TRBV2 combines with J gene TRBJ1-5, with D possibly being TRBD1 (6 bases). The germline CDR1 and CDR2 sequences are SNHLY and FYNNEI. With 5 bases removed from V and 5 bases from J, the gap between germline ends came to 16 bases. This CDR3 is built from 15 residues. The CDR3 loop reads CASSPLQGWDQPQHF. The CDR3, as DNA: TGTGCCAGCAGTCCGTTACAGGGATGGGATCAGCCCCAGCATTTT. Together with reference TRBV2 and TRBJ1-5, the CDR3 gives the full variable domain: EPEVTQTPSHQVTQMGQEVILRCVPISNHLYFYWYRQILGQKVEFLVSFYNNEISEKSEIFDDQFSVERPDGSNFTLKIRSTKLEDSAMYFCASSPLQGWDQPQHFGDGTRLSIL.

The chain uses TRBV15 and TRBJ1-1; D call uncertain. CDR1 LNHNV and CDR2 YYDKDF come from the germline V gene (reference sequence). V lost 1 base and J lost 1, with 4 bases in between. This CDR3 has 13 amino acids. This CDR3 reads CATSRGRNTEAFF. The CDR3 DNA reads TGTGCCACCAGCAGAGGAAGGAACACTGAAGCTTTCTTT.

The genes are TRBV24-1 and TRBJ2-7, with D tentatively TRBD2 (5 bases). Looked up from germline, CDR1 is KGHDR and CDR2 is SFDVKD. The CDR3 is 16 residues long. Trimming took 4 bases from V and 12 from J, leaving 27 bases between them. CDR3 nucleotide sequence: TGTGCCACCAGTGAAACGTCCAAGGAAAATAGGGAGACCCCGTACTTC. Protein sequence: CATSETSKENRETPYF.

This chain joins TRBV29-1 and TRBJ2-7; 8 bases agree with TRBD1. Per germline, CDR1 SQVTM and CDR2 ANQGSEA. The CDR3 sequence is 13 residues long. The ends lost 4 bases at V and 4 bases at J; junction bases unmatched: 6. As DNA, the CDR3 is TGCAGCGTTGCCGGACAGGGAAGGTACGAGCAGTACTTC. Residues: CSVAGQGRYEQYF.

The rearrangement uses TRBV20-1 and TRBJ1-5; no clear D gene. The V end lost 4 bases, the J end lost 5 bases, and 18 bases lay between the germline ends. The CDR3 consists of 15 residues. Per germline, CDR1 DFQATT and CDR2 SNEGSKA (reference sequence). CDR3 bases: TGCAGTGCTAAGCGAGGAGGTTGGGTGGATCAGCCCCAGCATTTT. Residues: CSAKRGGWVDQPQHF.

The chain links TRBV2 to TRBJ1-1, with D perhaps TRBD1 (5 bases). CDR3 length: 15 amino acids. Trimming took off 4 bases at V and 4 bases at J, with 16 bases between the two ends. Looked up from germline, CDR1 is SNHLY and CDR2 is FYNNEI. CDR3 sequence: CASSVRGRGGTEAFF. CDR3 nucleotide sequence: TGTGCCAGCAGTGTACGGGGCCGGGGCGGCACTGAAGCTTTCTTT.

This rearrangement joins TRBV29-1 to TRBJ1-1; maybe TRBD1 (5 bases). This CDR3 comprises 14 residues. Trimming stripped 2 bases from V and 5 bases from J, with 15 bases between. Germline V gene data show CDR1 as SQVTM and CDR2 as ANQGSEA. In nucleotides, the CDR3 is TGCAGCGTTGAAATCCAGGGAGTGAGGACTGAAGCTTTCTTT. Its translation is CSVEIQGVRTEAFF.

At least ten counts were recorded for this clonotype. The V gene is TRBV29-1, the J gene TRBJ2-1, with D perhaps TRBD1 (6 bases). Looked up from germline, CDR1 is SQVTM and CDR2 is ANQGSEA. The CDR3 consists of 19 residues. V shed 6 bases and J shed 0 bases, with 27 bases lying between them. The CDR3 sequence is CSVDSTGKRQVSSYNEQFF. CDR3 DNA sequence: TGCAGCGTAGACTCTACAGGGAAGCGACAAGTGAGCTCCTACAATGAGCAGTTCTTC.

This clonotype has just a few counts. The CDR3 nucleotides read TGCGCCAGCAGCCGCCCAGACAGGGAAGATTCACCCCTCCACTTT. It encodes CASSRPDREDSPLHF. V and J are TRBV4-3 and TRBJ1-6, with TRBD1 identical over 7 bases. Germline V lookup: CDR1 LGHNA, CDR2 YSLEER. The junction had 8 bases not matched to a gene; V was cut back by 4 bases and J by 8 bases. The CDR3 covers 15 residues.